The TCR beta chain under discussion was sequenced for a study of response to subunit inactivated influenza vaccine. General study results and limits: The authors put forward the suggestion that each seasonal influenza vaccination may bring in only a limited number of new T cells.

This clonotype was observed a few times. Its antigen is still unknown. One end of the junction is discordant with germline, which a read error may explain. Via MiXCR, TCRdb re-called the RT-PCR reads, giving one row per CDR3 protein. This sample has over 650,000 distinct CDR3 sequences, with approximately 18% found just once. The specimen was PBMCs from blood, collected roughly 5 days after vaccination. This sequence originates from a man aged 50 to 59 who received an inactivated influenza vaccine.

The CDR3 sequence is CSAGTGGPITF. DNA for the CDR3: TGCAGTGCCGGGACAGGGGGCCCCATCACCTTC. The rearrangement joins TRBV20-1 to TRBJ2-7; TRBD1 matches 12 bases. The CDR3 is 11 amino acids. From germline, CDR1 is DFQATT and CDR2 SNEGSKA (reference sequence).